This T cell receptor beta chain emerged from a study of PD-L1 blockade in urothelial cancer (dated 2017 in TCRdb). With regard to the full study: Therapy was started in about 2014 for all patients, and atezolizumab 1,200 mg was administered intravenously every 3 weeks. Twenty-five of 29 patients were identified as males with urothelial cancer of bladder origin, and a prior smoking history was reported by 18 of 29 patients. Patients had an ECOG performance status of 0 or 1 and had received between 0 and 3 prior chemotherapy regimens. Blood samples were analyzed 3 weeks after the start of treatment (second dose) and 6 weeks after the start of treatment. Blood samples gave median yields of about 150,000 T cells and 82,636 unique TCRs, along with a median clonality of 0.080. The study, an exploratory multi-omic analysis, examined somatic, immune and clinical correlates of response to PD-L1 blockade with atezolizumab in urothelial cancer. Pretreatment tumor samples, along with matched peripheral blood collected serially before and after atezolizumab treatment, underwent TCR sequencing. Durable clinical benefit meant progression-free survival longer than 6 months, and TCR features were also tested against progression-free and overall survival. Whole exome sequencing and RNA sequencing of pretreatment tumors were performed alongside TCR sequencing in the same patients. Nine patients reached durable clinical benefit, while some 20 patients did not. Pretreatment blood TCR-seq was available for about 30 patients, at least one posttreatment blood collection was obtained for about 25 patients, and tumor TCR-seq was available for about 25 patients. Here is what the overall study found, with its caveats: Because the sample size was small (n ≈ 28) and many of the analyses were exploratory, the results are meant to be hypothesis-generating. A pretreatment peripheral blood TCR clonality below the median was linked to improved progression-free and overall survival. Greater expansion of tumor-associated TCR clones in peripheral blood 3 weeks after the start of treatment was observed in patients with durable benefit (n of about 24, p = 0.022).

About this clone: The antigen this receptor binds is unknown. One base away there is no much larger clone; base qualities are not given. At the DNA level, this CDR3 is encoded by other sequences in the same sample as well.

CDR1 and CDR2 (LGHNA, YNFKEQ) derive from the germline V gene. Measured from the cysteine to the phenylalanine, the CDR3 is 14 residues long. Kept here is only the CDR3 DNA, which spans 42 bases and is read in frame from base 1. Trimming takes 3 bases off V and 9 bases off J; junction bases not matched to a gene: 1. Synthetic TCR analog templates were spiked into each PCR so that absolute template abundance could be estimated from read counts. The immunoSEQ assay used bias-controlled V and J gene primers to amplify TCRbeta CDR3 regions from genomic DNA. Rearranged TCRbeta segments were sequenced at approximately 20X coverage. The published analysis was carried out like this. Clustering was used to correct sequencing errors, and CDR3s were annotated against IMGT to assign V, D and J genes. Only productive TCRbeta rearrangements were used in downstream analyses, excluding out-of-frame or stop-codon sequences. Clonality was calculated as one minus the Shannon entropy normalized by the log of the number of unique productive sequences. Fisher's exact test with Benjamini-Hochberg correction, using a cutoff of adjusted p below 0.01, was how clones that differed between time points or between blood and tumor were identified. This immuneACCESS table, as held by TCRdb, lists in-frame sequences with V and J called but not all clones. Of the missing ones, under half trace to an unresolved V gene in checked studies; the others have no known cause. The V and J calls and clone size are taken from that table; D and trimming were inferred from the DNA. For this sample the table gives about 37,000 clones, of which 84% were detected only once. The top ten clonotypes cover about 15% of the sample.

Sample time point, as interpreted from the label and publication: pretreatment peripheral blood. A total of around 30 patients with locally advanced or metastatic urothelial carcinoma, treated at Memorial Sloan Kettering on a trial protocol, made up the cohort. Peripheral blood mononuclear cells were collected from each patient pretreatment and during treatment, giving between 1 and 8 total time points per patient. The Qiagen DNeasy Blood extraction kit was used to purify genomic DNA from total PBMCs and tumor samples. PBMCs were collected pretreatment and during treatment, and were isolated and stored as previously described.

The chain is encoded by TRBV4-2 joined to TRBJ2-1; 14 bases in the junction line up with TRBD2. The TCR was taken from a man in his sixties with urothelial cancer. The sequencing used PBMCs, collected around atezolizumab (anti-PD-L1) treatment. The bases are TGTGCCAGCAGCCAGGGACTAGCGGGAGTTGAGCAGTTCTTC. It translates to CASSQGLAGVEQFF.